A single TCR beta chain is shown here with its context. Everyone who took part was roughly 18 to 89 years old, and they came from some 23 US areas. Each participant's cohort was designated according to participant-reported clinical history. These data are taken from a study of blood T cell repertoires in COVID-19. For the study at large: Samples representing acute and convalescent COVID-19 were sourced from the United States, Italy and Spain.

The data were produced by immunoSEQ multiplex PCR, yet TCRdb's version contains in-frame clones alone and is incomplete. The table has 180,000 or so clones, about 80% seen once; the top ten hold over 6.5%. Germline values: CDR1 SEHNR, CDR2 FQNEAQ (reference sequence). This CDR3 has 17 residues. The ends were cut back, 2 bases at V and 1 base at J, with 17 bases in the middle. The sequence was collected from a man in his forties who had recovered from COVID-19. The sample consisted of PBMCs or T cells enriched from blood (not recorded which). The chain couples TRBV7-9 to TRBJ1-1; D gene uncertain. The CDR3 sequence is CASSLNWGIGRNTEAFF. Written as DNA, the CDR3 is TGTGCCAGCAGCTTAAATTGGGGAATTGGGAGGAACACTGAAGCTTTCTTT.